This T cell receptor beta chain was observed in a study of identical twins. The CDR3 totals 15 residues. Trimming took 3 bases from V and 7 from J; bases not matched to a gene: 4. The germline V gene has CDR1 SGDLS and CDR2 YYNGEE. This clonotype was detected only once. TCRdb itself ran the 5' RACE reads through MiXCR, one entry per CDR3 protein. This table has roughly 250,000 distinct CDR3 sequences, around an eighth appearing once. This clonotype was obtained from a woman younger than 30 in good health. The sample comprised memory (CD45RO+) T cells sorted from blood. V is TRBV9 and J is TRBJ2-1; 13 nucleotides align to TRBD2. Written as DNA, the CDR3 is TGTGCCAGCAGCGGAACTAGCGGGGGGGGTAATGAGCAGTTCTTC. It is translated as CASSGTSGGGNEQFF.